The entry below gives a single T cell receptor (beta chain) sequence along with its context. The data belong to a study of Tregs in tolerant kidney transplant recipients. V lost 3 bases and J lost 4, with 14 bases in between. Germline lookup yields CDR1 ENHRY and CDR2 SYGVKD. The CDR3 consists of 15 residues. The repertoire was sequenced with immunoSEQ multiplex PCR; TCRdb's copy has only in-frame clones and lacks some. The table shows about 240,000 clones, with about 80% occurring only once. The sequence came from a human donor in good health. Sequencing was done on a sample of CD4+ T cells from blood. The gene calls are TRBV10-3 and TRBJ2-3; D may correspond to TRBD1 or TRBD2 (5 bases each). The CDR3 reads CAISDRGPLSDTQYF. The CDR3 DNA is TGTGCCATCAGTGATAGGGGACCCTTATCAGATACGCAGTATTTT.